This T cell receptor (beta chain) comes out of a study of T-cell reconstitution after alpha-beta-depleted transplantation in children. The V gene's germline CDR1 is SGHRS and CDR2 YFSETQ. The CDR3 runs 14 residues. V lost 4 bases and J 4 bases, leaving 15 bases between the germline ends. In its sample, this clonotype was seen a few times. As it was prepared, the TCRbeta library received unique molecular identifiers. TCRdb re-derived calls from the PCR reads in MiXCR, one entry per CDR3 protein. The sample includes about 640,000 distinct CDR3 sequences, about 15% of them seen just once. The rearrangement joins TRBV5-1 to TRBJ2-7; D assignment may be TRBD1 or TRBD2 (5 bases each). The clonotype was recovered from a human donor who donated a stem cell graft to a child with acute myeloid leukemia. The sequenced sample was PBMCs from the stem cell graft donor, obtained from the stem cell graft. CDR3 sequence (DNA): TGCGCCAGCAGCGTCCGGGACGGATGGTACGAGCAGTACTTC. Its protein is CASSVRDGWYEQYF.